The rows below give T cell receptor beta chains drawn from one sample of a study of cytomegalovirus exposure and HLA in healthy donors. Profiling relied on immunoSEQ multiplex PCR, and the TCRdb table lists in-frame clones only, not all of them. The sample lists under 200,000 clones, around 80% occurring once. The sequencing input was PBMCs. These receptors all stem from a male donor in good health and CMV-seropositive. CDR3s include the opening cysteine and the closing phenylalanine or tryptophan. The order of the fields is D gene, clone size, V gene, J gene, CDR3 DNA, CDR3 protein. A D gene is named only where the DNA matches it firmly. Clone size appears in some rows only: once, few, many, or a class for an expanded clone.

.	.	TRBV7-2	TRBJ2-7	TGTGCCAGCAGTAAAGGGGTGGCCTCCTACGAGCAGTACTTC	CASSKGVASYEQYF
.	.	TRBV13	TRBJ2-4	TGTGCCAGCAGCTTCCAGCATACGAGGGGGGGCAACATTCAGTACTTC	CASSFQHTRGGNIQYF
.	.	TRBV28	TRBJ1-6	TGTGCCAGCAGTTACCTGACAGGCCGGTCACCCCTCCACTTT	CASSYLTGRSPLHF
.	.	TRBV5-6	TRBJ1-2	TGTGCCAGCAGCTCGGGCGGGCCAGCTGGGAACTATGGCTACACCTTC	CASSSGGPAGNYGYTF
.	.	TRBV2	TRBJ2-7	TGTGCCAGCAGTCTAGTGGCCTACGAGCAGTACTTC	CASSLVAYEQYF
.	.	TRBV5-6	TRBJ1-4	TGTGCCAGCAGCTTGGGCGGGGCGCGTGAAAAACTGTTTTTT	CASSLGGAREKLFF
TRBD1	.	TRBV5-4	TRBJ2-3	TGTGCCAGCGACAGGGGTTCGCCTAGCACAGATACGCAGTATTTT	CASDRGSPSTDTQYF
TRBD2	once	TRBV7-9	TRBJ2-3	TGTGCCAGCAGCTTAGCTTCGGGACTAGCGGGGCTCCGCACAGATACGCAGTATTTT	CASSLASGLAGLRTDTQYF
.	.	TRBV7-9	TRBJ1-2	TGTGCCAGCAGCTTACGCCAGGGCCTACCTTTTGGCTACACCTTC	CASSLRQGLPFGYTF
.	.	TRBV4-3	TRBJ2-1	TGCGCCAGCAGCCCCGGCCTGGGAGAGAACCCCAATGAGCAGTTCTTC	CASSPGLGENPNEQFF
TRBD2	.	TRBV2	TRBJ2-5	TGTGCCAGCAGTCCCAGGACTAGCGTTGAGACCCAGTACTTC	CASSPRTSVETQYF
.	.	TRBV7-9	TRBJ2-7	TGTTCCAGCAGCTGGACTGGCTACGAGCAGTACTTC	CSSSWTGYEQYF
.	.	TRBV5-1	TRBJ2-3	TGCGCCAGCAGCCCTGTGGGGAGCAGCCCAGATACGCAGTATTTT	CASSPVGSSPDTQYF
TRBD2	.	TRBV5-4	TRBJ2-7	TGTGCCAGCAGCGAACCGGGAGGCTACGAGCAGTACTTC	CASSEPGGYEQYF
.	.	TRBV25-1	TRBJ1-1	TGTGCCAGCAGGGCGGGGGGCGCGAACACTGAAGCTTTCTTT	CASRAGGANTEAFF
TRBD2	.	TRBV4-1	TRBJ2-1	TGCGCCAGCAGCCAAGGGGAGCCGGGACTAGCGGGAGGGCTATACAATGAGCAGTTCTTC	CASSQGEPGLAGGLYNEQFF
.	.	TRBV4-3	TRBJ2-3	TGCGCCAGCAGCCAGCGTACCTCGAGGAACACAGATACGCAGTATTTT	CASSQRTSRNTDTQYF
.	.	TRBV19	TRBJ2-3	TGTGCCAGTGGAACCGGAGGAGATACGCAGTATTTT	CASGTGGDTQYF
.	.	TRBV5-1	TRBJ1-4	TGCGCCAGCAGCCCCGGACAGCCAGCAACTAATGAAAAACTGTTTTTT	CASSPGQPATNEKLFF
TRBD2	.	TRBV19	TRBJ2-7	TGTGCCAGTAGTATGACTAGCGGGGTCACCTACGAGCAGTACTTC	CASSMTSGVTYEQYF
.	.	TRBV28	TRBJ1-5	TGTGCCAGCACCCGGGACTTTAATCAGCCCCAGCATTTT	CASTRDFNQPQHF
TRBD2	.	TRBV7-9	TRBJ2-1	TGTGCCAGCAGCTTCGGGACTAGAAACTCCTACAATGAGCAGTTCTTC	CASSFGTRNSYNEQFF
.	.	TRBV11-2	TRBJ2-1	TGTGCCAGCAGCACCCGGCGGGAAAATGAGCAGTTCTTC	CASSTRRENEQFF
TRBD1	.	TRBV9	TRBJ2-2	TGTGCCAGCAGCGTAAGGGGAGACAGGGGAACCGGGGAGCTGTTTTTT	CASSVRGDRGTGELFF
TRBD2	.	TRBV7-3	TRBJ2-7	TGTGCCAGCAGTCATTCTAGCGGGGGTGGGGAGCAGTACTTC	CASSHSSGGGEQYF
.	.	TRBV6-6	TRBJ2-7	TGTGCCAGCAGTTACTCGAAATCAGGGAAGCAGTACTTC	CASSYSKSGKQYF
.	.	TRBV30	TRBJ2-2	TGTGCCTGGAAACGACAGGAGACCGGGGAGCTGTTTTTT	CAWKRQETGELFF